This T cell receptor beta chain was recovered during a study of chemoradiotherapy in HPV16-positive cancers. Trimming removed 0 bases at V and 4 bases at J, with 11 bases between. CDR3 length: 15 amino acids. Per the germline V gene, CDR1 is SGHRS and CDR2 is YFSETQ. Of note for this clone: The antigen is not known.

Overall study results and limits: The functional HPV-specific definition rests on just a couple of HPV16-positive patients.

Repertoires were sampled repeatedly during chemoradiotherapy. Only in-frame clones appear in the TCRdb table, and some are missing; sequencing was by immunoSEQ multiplex PCR. Here the sample spans about 31,000 clones, about 80% being singletons. The TCR was taken from a human donor with HPV-associated anogenital cancer. The genes are TRBV5-1 and TRBJ1-5; D ambiguous. The sequencing used blood, collected from a patient who underwent chemoradiotherapy. The CDR3, as DNA: TGCGCCAGCAGCTTGGATTTGGGTGGAAATCAGCCCCAGCATTTT. Translation gives CASSLDLGGNQPQHF.